A selection of T cell receptor beta chains follows, all from one sample in a study of CD8 T cells in Susac syndrome. TCRdb itself ran the immunoSEQ multiplex PCR reads through MiXCR, one entry per CDR3 protein. The top ten clones hold around 0.2% of a sample with 330,000 or so distinct CDR3 sequences, over 75% of them seen once. What was sequenced was CD8+ T cells from PBMCs. These receptors were collected from a human donor with multiple sclerosis. Each CDR3 is given with its conserved first and last residue. A D gene is named only where the DNA matches it firmly. Where a row states a size, it is once, few, many or the class of an expanded clone; other rows omit it.

V gene	J gene	clone size	D gene	CDR3 DNA	CDR3 protein
TRBV27	TRBJ1-1	few	.	TGTGCCAGCAGTTTATCGATCCCGCCTGGCCCCCACACTGAAGCTTTCTTT	CASSLSIPPGPHTEAFF
TRBV28	TRBJ2-1	.	.	TGTGCCAGCAGCATGAGAGCAGACTTCAATGAGCAGTTCTTC	CASSMRADFNEQFF
TRBV30	TRBJ2-7	.	.	TGTGCCTGGAGTGATGGACGGCAATACGAGCAGTACTTC	CAWSDGRQYEQYF
TRBV28	TRBJ2-7	.	.	TGTGCCAGCAGCGCGACAGGCTGGGTCGACGAGCAGTACTTC	CASSATGWVDEQYF
TRBV7-9	TRBJ2-7	.	TRBD2	TGTGCCAGCAGTAGAAGCGGGGAGACCTACGAGCAGTACTTC	CASSRSGETYEQYF
TRBV5-4	TRBJ1-1	.	.	TGTGCCAGCAGCTTGGCCTCTGAGGGGACCAAAGCTTTCTTT	CASSLASEGTKAFF
TRBV7-8	TRBJ1-5	.	.	TGTGCCAGCAGCTTTTTTCCTAGCAATCAGCCCCAGCATTTT	CASSFFPSNQPQHF
TRBV6-2/TRBV6-3	TRBJ2-5	.	.	TGTGCCAGCAGTTATGGCATTGCGACTGGATCGGAGACCCAGTACTTC	CASSYGIATGSETQYF
TRBV20-1	TRBJ2-7	.	TRBD2	TGCAGTGCTAGAGATAATTTTCGGACTAGCGGGCCGTACGAGCAGTACTTC	CSARDNFRTSGPYEQYF
TRBV13	TRBJ2-7	few	.	TGTGCCAGCAGCCCGGCCTCGGACTACGAGCAGTACTTC	CASSPASDYEQYF
TRBV19	TRBJ2-1	.	TRBD1	TGTGCCAGTAGTATAGATAGCGGACAGGGGTCCAATGAGCAGTTCTTC	CASSIDSGQGSNEQFF
TRBV7-6	TRBJ1-5	.	.	TGTGCCAGCAGCTTATCGGGGGTGTATGGGCAGCCCCAGCATTTT	CASSLSGVYGQPQHF
TRBV28	TRBJ2-1	.	TRBD2	TGTGCCAGCAGCGGGGGGGATCCCTCCTACAATGAGCAGTTCTTC	CASSGGDPSYNEQFF
TRBV6-1	TRBJ2-3	few	.	TGTGCCAGCAGCTCCGGGACCAGCGGGTCAGATACGCAGTATTTT	CASSSGTSGSDTQYF
TRBV7-9	TRBJ2-7	.	.	TGTGCCAGCAGCCCTCCCGGAGAGGCATCCTACGAGCAGTACTTC	CASSPPGEASYEQYF
TRBV6-5	TRBJ2-1	few	TRBD1	TGTGCCAGCAGTTCCTCGGACAGGTACAATGAGCAGTTCTTC	CASSSSDRYNEQFF
TRBV20-1	TRBJ1-1	.	.	TGCAGTGCTAGAGTGCGGGGGTCGAACACTGAAGCTTTCTTT	CSARVRGSNTEAFF
TRBV7-9	TRBJ1-1	.	TRBD1	TGTGCCAGCAGCCCTGGACAGGGCTCAACCGATCTTCAGACTGAAGCTTTCTTT	CASSPGQGSTDLQTEAFF
TRBV5-6	TRBJ2-3	.	.	TGTGCCAGCAGCTTGACTCCCACAGATACGCAGTATTTT	CASSLTPTDTQYF
TRBV6-5	TRBJ2-7	few	.	TGTGCCAGCACCCCTCTGGGGTTTGGGGATGAGCAGTACTTC	CASTPLGFGDEQYF
TRBV7-8	TRBJ2-1	.	.	TGTGCCAGCACCCCCGGGACACCATACAATGAGCAGTTCTTC	CASTPGTPYNEQFF
TRBV5-1	TRBJ2-2	once	.	TGCGCCAGCCCGAGGGGGAGACCCGGGGAGCTGTTTTTT	CASPRGRPGELFF
TRBV20-1	TRBJ2-1	.	TRBD1	TGCAGTGCTAGGGACAGGGGATATCATGAGCAGTTCTTC	CSARDRGYHEQFF
TRBV20-1	TRBJ2-3	.	.	TGCAGTGCGCGTTTCGGAAGCACAGATACGCAGTATTTT	CSARFGSTDTQYF
TRBV10-3	TRBJ2-1	.	.	TGTGCCATCAAGGCGAAGGACTTCTCCTACAATGAGCAGTTCTTC	CAIKAKDFSYNEQFF
TRBV14	TRBJ2-7	.	.	TGTGCCAGCAGCCGGGTCGGCGGGACGGCCTGGGACGAGCAGTACTTC	CASSRVGGTAWDEQYF
TRBV7-8	TRBJ2-1	.	.	TGTGCCAGCAGTATACTTTCGGGCAATGAGCAGTTCTTC	CASSILSGNEQFF
TRBV7-9	TRBJ2-3	.	.	TGTGCCAGCAGCCTTTCCGGGAGTCTCACAGATACGCAGTATTTT	CASSLSGSLTDTQYF
TRBV9	TRBJ2-3	.	.	TGTCACAGCAGCGTAGACGGGAACACAGATACGCAGTATTTT	CHSSVDGNTDTQYF
TRBV27	TRBJ2-7	.	.	TGTGCCAGCAGTTTTGGGTTGGGACCTACTACGACCTACGAGCAGTACTTC	CASSFGLGPTTTYEQYF
TRBV27	TRBJ2-2	.	.	TGTGCCAGCAGTTTCCACAGGGAAGAGGCCGGGGAGCTGTTTTTT	CASSFHREEAGELFF
TRBV12-3/TRBV12-4	TRBJ1-2	.	.	TGTGCCAGCAGTTTAGATCCGGGGAGCCTTGGCTACACCTTC	CASSLDPGSLGYTF
TRBV19	TRBJ2-7	.	.	TGTGCCAGTAGTATGGGAGCTTCTTACGAGCAGTACTTC	CASSMGASYEQYF
TRBV28	TRBJ1-4	.	.	TGTGCCAGCAGTTTATGGATAGGGTGGCCGATTGCAACTAATGAAAAACTGTTTTTT	CASSLWIGWPIATNEKLFF
TRBV4-3	TRBJ2-2	.	.	TGCGCCAGCAGCCCAACCAGGGACACCGGGGAGCTGTTTTTT	CASSPTRDTGELFF
TRBV4-1	TRBJ2-7	few	.	TGCGCCAGCAGCCAAGGGATACGCGGTCCCTACGAGCAGTACTTC	CASSQGIRGPYEQYF
TRBV27	TRBJ2-7	.	TRBD2	TGTGCCAGCGGACTAGCGGTCTACGAGCAGTACTTC	CASGLAVYEQYF
TRBV4-3	TRBJ2-2	.	.	TGCGCCAGCAGGCATCAGGCCATGAACACCGGGGAGCTGTTTTTT	CASRHQAMNTGELFF
TRBV27	TRBJ2-7	.	TRBD2	TGTGCCAGCAGCCCTGATCCTAGCGGTCTATACGAGCAGTACTTC	CASSPDPSGLYEQYF
TRBV7-9	TRBJ1-4	.	TRBD1	TGTGCCAGCAGCTGGGGACAGGGTGAACTGTTTTTT	CASSWGQGELFF
TRBV3-1	TRBJ2-7	.	TRBD2	TGTGCCAGCAGCCAAGCGAGCGGGACTACCTACGAGCAGTACTTC	CASSQASGTTYEQYF
TRBV19	TRBJ1-5	once	TRBD1	TGTGCCAGTAGTACCGCAGGGGGATGGAATCAGCCCCAGCATTTT	CASSTAGGWNQPQHF
TRBV27	TRBJ1-1	.	.	TGTGCCAGCAGTTTATGGGACGCCAACACTGAAGCTTTCTTT	CASSLWDANTEAFF
TRBV29-1	TRBJ2-3	.	.	TGCAGCGTTGGATGGCGGGACAGCACAGATACGCAGTATTTT	CSVGWRDSTDTQYF
TRBV6-5	TRBJ2-7	.	TRBD1	TGTGCCAGTTACGGACAGGGACCCTACGAGCAGTACTTC	CASYGQGPYEQYF
TRBV6-2/TRBV6-3	TRBJ2-1	.	.	TGTGCCAGCAGCCAACTAGTGTACAATGAGCAGTTCTTC	CASSQLVYNEQFF
TRBV18	TRBJ1-5	.	.	TGTGCCAGCTCACGAATCACTAACAGGGATTACGGCAATCAGCCCCAGCATTTT	CASSRITNRDYGNQPQHF
TRBV27	TRBJ1-3	.	.	TGTGCCAGCAGTTTAGCGGGCTTGGGAAACACCATATATTTT	CASSLAGLGNTIYF
TRBV14	TRBJ1-1	.	TRBD1	TGTGCCAGCTGTCATCAGGGGGACACTGAAGCTTTCTTT	CASCHQGDTEAFF
TRBV13	TRBJ2-7	.	.	TGTGCCAGCAGCTTGTATCAGGACAGAAGCTCCCACGAGCAGTACTTC	CASSLYQDRSSHEQYF
TRBV10-2	TRBJ2-7	.	.	TGCGCCAGCAGTGAGTCGAGGTTCAGGAGGGACAACGAGCAGTACTTC	CASSESRFRRDNEQYF
TRBV27	TRBJ2-1	.	.	TGTGCCAGCAGTTCTCCTCGAGGGTACAATGAGCAGTTCTTC	CASSSPRGYNEQFF
TRBV6-2/TRBV6-3	TRBJ2-7	.	.	TGTGCCAGTTCCGGGAGCGACTACGAGCAGTACTTC	CASSGSDYEQYF
TRBV7-2	TRBJ2-1	.	TRBD1	TGTGCCAGCAGCTTACGATTAGGACAGGGGGGATACAATGAGCAGTTCTTC	CASSLRLGQGGYNEQFF
TRBV19	TRBJ2-3	.	.	TGTGCCAGCCCCGGGCACCAAGTCGCCCGCGGTACGCAGTATTTT	CASPGHQVARGTQYF